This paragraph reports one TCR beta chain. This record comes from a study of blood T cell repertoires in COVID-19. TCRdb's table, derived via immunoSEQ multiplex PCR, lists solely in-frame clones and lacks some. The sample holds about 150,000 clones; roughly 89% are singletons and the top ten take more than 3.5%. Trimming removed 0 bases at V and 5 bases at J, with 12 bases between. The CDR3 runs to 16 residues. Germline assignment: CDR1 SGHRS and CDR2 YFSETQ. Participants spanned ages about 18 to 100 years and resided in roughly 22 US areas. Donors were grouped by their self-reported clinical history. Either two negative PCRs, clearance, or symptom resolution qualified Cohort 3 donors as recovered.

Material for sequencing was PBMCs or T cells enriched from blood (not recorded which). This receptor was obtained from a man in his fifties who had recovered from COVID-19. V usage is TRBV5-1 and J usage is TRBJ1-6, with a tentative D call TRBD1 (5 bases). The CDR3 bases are TGCGCCAGCAGCTTGGATGGACGACAGAATAATTCACCCCTCCACTTT. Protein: CASSLDGRQNNSPLHF.